Below are 9 T cell receptor beta chains sequenced from a single sample in a study of blood T cell repertoires in COVID-19. Repertoires were generated with immunoSEQ multiplex PCR, while TCRdb's copy carries only in-frame clones and drops some. The sample has a few hundred thousand clones; roughly 88% are singletons. Sequencing input: peripheral blood. All receptors derive from a man in his fifties with COVID-19, enrolled during active disease.

This sequence joins TRBV11-2 and TRBJ2-7; D might be TRBD2 (6 bases). V lost 4 bases and J lost 3, with 13 bases in between. CDR3 size: 14 residues. Germline V lookup: CDR1 SGHAT, CDR2 FQNNGV. CDR3 residues: CASSYRRGLYEQYF. The CDR3 nucleotides are TGTGCCAGCAGCTACCGGAGGGGCCTCTACGAGCAGTACTTC.

The rearrangement uses TRBV7-2 and TRBJ2-7; possibly TRBD2 for D (5 bases). Trimming removed 5 bases from V and 4 bases from J, with 12 bases in between. The germline V gene encodes CDR1 SGHTA and CDR2 FQGNSA. The CDR3 spans 13 residues. The CDR3 DNA reads TGTGCCAGCAGCGAGACTACCTTTTACGAGCAGTACTTC. Translating it yields CASSETTFYEQYF.

The chain joins TRBV5-6 to TRBJ1-5; D is ambiguous. This CDR3 is 14 amino acids long. The V gene lost 0 bases and the J gene lost 2 bases, with 6 bases spanning the gap. Looked up from germline, CDR1 is SGHDT and CDR2 is YYEEEE. DNA for the CDR3: TGTGCCAGCAGCTTGGCCGGGGGCAATCAGCCCCAGCATTTT. It translates to CASSLAGGNQPQHF.

The V gene is TRBV24-1, the J gene TRBJ1-5, with a weak D call TRBD1 (5 bases). There are 14 residues in the CDR3. CDR1 and CDR2 from the germline V gene are KGHDR and SFDVKD. The ends were cut back, 9 bases at V and 0 bases at J, with 11 bases in the middle. CDR3 residues: CATGTGNSNQPQHF. DNA of the CDR3: TGTGCCACCGGGACTGGAAATAGCAATCAGCCCCAGCATTTT.

The chain links TRBV7-3 to TRBJ2-3; TRBD2 matches at 9 bases. The V gene's germline CDR1 is SGHTA and CDR2 FQGTGA. V trimming: 4 bases; J trimming: 0 bases; junction bases outside the gene matches: 17. The CDR3 runs to 20 residues. CDR3 in DNA: TGTGCCAGCAGCTCACACTCGGGGCGGGAGGGCCAGCGGAGCACAGATACGCAGTATTTT. It encodes CASSSHSGREGQRSTDTQYF.

The V call is TRBV6-1, the J call TRBJ2-7; D possibly corresponds to TRBD2 (5 bases). V was trimmed by 3 bases and J by 7 bases, leaving 16 bases between them. CDR3 length: 14 amino acids. CDR1 is MNHNS and CDR2 is SASEGT in the germline V gene. The CDR3 bases are TGTGCCAGCAGTGAGTTCGGCGGACCGGGGGAGCAGTACTTC. Its protein is CASSEFGGPGEQYF.

The count of this clone is one. The V gene is TRBV18, the J gene TRBJ1-5; 8 bases are a match to TRBD1. Germline V lookup: CDR1 KGHSH, CDR2 LQKENI. V lost 2 bases, J lost 5 bases, and 2 bases stayed unmatched. The CDR3 runs to 14 residues. The CDR3 loop is CASSPGTGHQPQHF. The CDR3 bases are TGTGCCAGCTCACCAGGGACAGGCCATCAGCCCCAGCATTTT.

This clone was counted once. The J gene is TRBJ2-3, the V gene TRBV24-1; D is possibly TRBD1 (5 bases). V lost 9 bases to trimming and J lost 5 bases, with 14 bases between them. Germline V gene lookup returns CDR1 KGHDR and CDR2 SFDVKD. CDR3 length equals 13 residues. In DNA form, the CDR3 reads TGTGCCACCCAATCAGGGAACGAAGATACGCAGTATTTT. Protein sequence: CATQSGNEDTQYF.

The genes are TRBV4-2 and TRBJ2-1; TRBD1 matches 7 bases. CDR3 length: 16 amino acids. Germline CDR1 and CDR2: LGHNA and YNFKEQ. Trimming at V came to 1 base and at J to 8 bases, leaving 11 bases not matched to a gene. CDR3 sequence (DNA): TGTGCCAGCAGCCAAGGGCAGGGGGTGGACACAGATGAGCAGTTCTTC. It encodes CASSQGQGVDTDEQFF.